The rows below give T cell receptor beta chains drawn from one sample of a study of T cell responses to AZD1222 COVID-19 vaccine. Assay: immunoSEQ multiplex PCR; the TCRdb copy retains only in-frame clones and omits some. The sample lists tens of thousands of clones, 70% to 90% seen once, with roughly 5% in the top ten. The starting material was peripheral blood, obtained on day 0 of MenACWY control vaccination. These TCRs come from an adult in good health. CDR3s include the opening cysteine and the closing phenylalanine or tryptophan. The D gene is left open where the match is weak. Rows give clone size only sometimes, using once, few, many, or a class for an expanded clone.

clone size	V gene	J gene	D gene	CDR3 protein	CDR3 DNA
few	TRBV27	TRBJ2-7	.	CASSLGRTYEQYF	TGTGCCAGCAGTTTGGGCAGGACCTACGAGCAGTACTTC
.	TRBV10-3	TRBJ2-7	.	CAISAGRELYEQYF	TGTGCCATCAGTGCGGGACGGGAGCTCTACGAGCAGTACTTC
.	TRBV10-3	TRBJ1-2	.	CAISVEADGYTF	TGTGCCATCAGTGTGGAAGCGGATGGCTACACCTTC
.	TRBV19	TRBJ1-4	TRBD1	CASSPRGQTTNEKLFF	TGTGCCAGTAGTCCGAGGGGACAGACAACTAATGAAAAACTGTTTTTT
.	TRBV28	TRBJ1-5	.	CASSLSRQPQHF	TGTGCCAGCAGTTTGTCACGTCAGCCCCAGCATTTT
.	TRBV7-8	TRBJ2-1	.	CASSSALSASLYNEQFF	TGTGCCAGCAGCTCCGCCCTCAGCGCGTCCCTTTACAATGAGCAGTTCTTC
.	TRBV28	TRBJ2-7	.	CASSFGGQGSYEQYF	TGTGCCAGCAGTTTCGGGGGGCAGGGGTCCTACGAGCAGTACTTC
.	TRBV6-2/TRBV6-3	TRBJ2-7	TRBD2	CASSQKLAGLYEQYF	TGTGCCAGCAGCCAAAAACTAGCGGGACTTTACGAGCAGTACTTC
.	TRBV18	TRBJ2-3	.	CASPQSPTDTQYF	TGTGCCAGCCCCCAATCTCCCACAGATACGCAGTATTTT
.	TRBV7-9	TRBJ2-1	.	CASSLQWATYNEQFF	TGTGCCAGCAGCTTACAATGGGCAACCTACAATGAGCAGTTCTTC
.	TRBV4-3	TRBJ2-7	.	CASSQYSGEDYEQYF	TGCGCCAGCAGCCAATACTCTGGCGAGGACTACGAGCAGTACTTC
.	TRBV7-6	TRBJ1-1	.	CASSASYRVTEAFF	TGTGCCAGCAGCGCCTCATATCGTGTAACTGAAGCTTTCTTT
.	TRBV11-2	TRBJ2-2	TRBD1	CASSRTGDTGELFF	TGTGCCAGCAGCCGCACAGGGGACACCGGGGAGCTGTTTTTT
.	TRBV7-2	TRBJ2-5	.	CASSGSSQETQYF	TGTGCCAGCAGCGGGTCGTCGCAAGAGACCCAGTACTTC
.	TRBV18	TRBJ1-2	.	CASSPSRGAGNGYTF	TGTGCCAGCTCACCGTCCAGGGGAGCCGGCAATGGCTACACCTTC